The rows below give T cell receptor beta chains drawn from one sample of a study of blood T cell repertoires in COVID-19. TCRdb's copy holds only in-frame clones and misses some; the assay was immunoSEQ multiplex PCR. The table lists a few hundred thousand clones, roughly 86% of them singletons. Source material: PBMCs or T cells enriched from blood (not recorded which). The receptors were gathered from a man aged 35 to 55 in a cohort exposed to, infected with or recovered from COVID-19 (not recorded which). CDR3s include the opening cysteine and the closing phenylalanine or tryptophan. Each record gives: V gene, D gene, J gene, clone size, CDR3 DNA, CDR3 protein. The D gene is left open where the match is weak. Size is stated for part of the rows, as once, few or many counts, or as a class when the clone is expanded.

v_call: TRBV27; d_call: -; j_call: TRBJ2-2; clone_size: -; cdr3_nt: TGTGCCAGCAGCAACCCCCCGGTAGTCACCGGGGAGCTGTTTTTT; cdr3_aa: CASSNPPVVTGELFF
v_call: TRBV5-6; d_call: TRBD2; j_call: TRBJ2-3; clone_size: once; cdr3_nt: TGTGCCAGCAGCTTGGTTGCGGGAGGGGGAGATACGCAGTATTTT; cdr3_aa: CASSLVAGGGDTQYF
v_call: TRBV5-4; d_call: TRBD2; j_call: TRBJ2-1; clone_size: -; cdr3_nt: TGTGCCAGCAGCTTGCCTAGCGGGATGAATGAGCAGTTCTTC; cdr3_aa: CASSLPSGMNEQFF
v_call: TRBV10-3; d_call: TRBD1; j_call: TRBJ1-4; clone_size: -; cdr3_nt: TGTGCCATCAGTGAGTCCGGGACAGAGGGAGAAAAACTGTTTTTT; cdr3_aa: CAISESGTEGEKLFF
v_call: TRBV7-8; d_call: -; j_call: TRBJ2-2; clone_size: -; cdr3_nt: TGTGCCAGCAGCTCGCGGGACAGCGAAACCGGGGAGCTGTTTTTT; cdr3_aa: CASSSRDSETGELFF
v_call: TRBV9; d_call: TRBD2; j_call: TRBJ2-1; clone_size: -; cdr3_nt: TGTGCCAGCAGCGTAGTAGCGGGAGGTTACAATGAGCAGTTCTTC; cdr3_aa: CASSVVAGGYNEQFF
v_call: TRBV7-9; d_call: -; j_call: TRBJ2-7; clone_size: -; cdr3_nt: TGTGCCAGCAGCTTAGGGACAGCCTCCAAGCAGTACTTC; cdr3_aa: CASSLGTASKQYF
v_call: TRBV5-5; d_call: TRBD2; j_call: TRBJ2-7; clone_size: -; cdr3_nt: TGTGCCAGCAGCAGGACTAGCAGCTACGAGCAGTACTTC; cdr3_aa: CASSRTSSYEQYF
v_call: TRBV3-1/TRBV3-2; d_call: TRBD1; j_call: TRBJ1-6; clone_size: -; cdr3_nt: TGTGCCAGCGGAGGGACAGGGTCTGGTTCACCCCTCCACTTT; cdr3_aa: CASGGTGSGSPLHF
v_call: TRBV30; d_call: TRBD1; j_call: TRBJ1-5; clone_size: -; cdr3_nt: TGTGCCTGGAGTGTAAGCAGGGGGGATTATAGCAATCAGCCCCAGCATTTT; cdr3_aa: CAWSVSRGDYSNQPQHF
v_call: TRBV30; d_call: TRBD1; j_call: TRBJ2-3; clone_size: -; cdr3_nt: TGTGCCTGGAGTGTAGGGCAGGGGGCGGTTACGCAGTATTTT; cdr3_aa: CAWSVGQGAVTQYF
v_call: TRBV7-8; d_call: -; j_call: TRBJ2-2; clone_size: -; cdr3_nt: TGTGCCAGCAGCTCCCTACTGAACACCGGGGAGCTGTTTTTT; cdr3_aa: CASSSLLNTGELFF
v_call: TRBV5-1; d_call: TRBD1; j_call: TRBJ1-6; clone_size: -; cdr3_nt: TGCGCCAGCAGCCCCGGACAGGGGTCGTCGAATTCACCCCTCCACTTT; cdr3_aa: CASSPGQGSSNSPLHF
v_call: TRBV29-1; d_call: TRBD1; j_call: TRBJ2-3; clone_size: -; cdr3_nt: TGCAGCGTTGGACAGGGTCGGGCAGATACGCAGTATTTT; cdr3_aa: CSVGQGRADTQYF
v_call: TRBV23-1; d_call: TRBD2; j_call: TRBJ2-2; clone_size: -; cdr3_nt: TGCGCCAGCAGTCAAACCCGTCCGGGACTAGCGTACACCGGGGAGCTGTTTTTT; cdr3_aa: CASSQTRPGLAYTGELFF
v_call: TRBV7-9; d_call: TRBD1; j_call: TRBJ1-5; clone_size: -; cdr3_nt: TGTGCCAGCAGCCCTACAGGGGGCACCAATCAGCCCCAGCATTTT; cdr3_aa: CASSPTGGTNQPQHF
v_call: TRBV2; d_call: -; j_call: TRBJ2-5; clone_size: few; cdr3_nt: TGTGCCAGCAGTACGGGGTGGGAGACCCAGTACTTC; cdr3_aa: CASSTGWETQYF
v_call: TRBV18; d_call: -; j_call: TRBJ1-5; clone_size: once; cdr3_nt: TGTGCCAGCTCACCAGACAGATATCAGCCCCAGCATTTT; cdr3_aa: CASSPDRYQPQHF
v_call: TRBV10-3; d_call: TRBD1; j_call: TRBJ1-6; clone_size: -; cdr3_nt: TGTGCCATCAGGGGGACAGCCAATTCACCCCTCCACTTT; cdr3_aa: CAIRGTANSPLHF
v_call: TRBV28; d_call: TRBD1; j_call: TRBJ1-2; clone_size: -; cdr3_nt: TGTGCCAGCAGTCCTCCGGGACAGGGATTAGGAGGCTACACCTTC; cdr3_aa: CASSPPGQGLGGYTF
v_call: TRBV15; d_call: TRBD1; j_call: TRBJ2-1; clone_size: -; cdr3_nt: TGTGCCACCAGTCCTCGGACAGGCCCTTACAATGAGCAGTTCTTC; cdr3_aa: CATSPRTGPYNEQFF
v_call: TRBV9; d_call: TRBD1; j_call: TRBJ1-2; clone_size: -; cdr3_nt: TGTGCCAGCTGGGGACAGGGGTATGGCTACACCTTC; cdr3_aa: CASWGQGYGYTF
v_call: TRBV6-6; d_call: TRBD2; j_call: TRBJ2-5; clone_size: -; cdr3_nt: TGTGCCAGCAGTTGGCAGCGGGAGAGGCGGCAAGAGACCCAGTACTTC; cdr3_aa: CASSWQRERRQETQYF
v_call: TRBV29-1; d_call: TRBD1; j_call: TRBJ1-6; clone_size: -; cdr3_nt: TGCAGTGCAAGGACAGGGGATAATTCACCCCTCCACTTT; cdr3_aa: CSARTGDNSPLHF
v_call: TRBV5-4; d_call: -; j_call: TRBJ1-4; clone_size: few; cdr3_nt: TGTGCCAGCAGCTTTCGTGAAGAGAGAGAAAAACTGTTTTTT; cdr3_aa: CASSFREEREKLFF
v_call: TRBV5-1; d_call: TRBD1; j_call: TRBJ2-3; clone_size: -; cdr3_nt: TGCGCCAGCAGCTTGGGGGGACAGGGCGGCGCAGATACGCAGTATTTT; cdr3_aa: CASSLGGQGGADTQYF
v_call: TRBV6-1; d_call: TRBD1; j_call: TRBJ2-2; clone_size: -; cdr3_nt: TGTGCCAGCAGTGAATTGGGACAGGGGGTTAGCGGGGAGCTGTTTTTT; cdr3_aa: CASSELGQGVSGELFF
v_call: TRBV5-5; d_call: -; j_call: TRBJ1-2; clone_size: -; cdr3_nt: TGTGCCAGCAGCCTACAGGAGGGGATCTATGGCTACACCTTC; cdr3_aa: CASSLQEGIYGYTF
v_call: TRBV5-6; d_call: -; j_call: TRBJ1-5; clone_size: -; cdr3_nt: TGTGCCAGCAGCTTGCTGTCCTCTAGTAGCAATCAGCCCCAGCATTTT; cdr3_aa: CASSLLSSSSNQPQHF
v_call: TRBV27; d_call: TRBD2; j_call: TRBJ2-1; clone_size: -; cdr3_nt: TGTGCCAGCAGAGGAGCTAGCGGGAGTAGTAACAATGAGCAGTTCTTC; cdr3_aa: CASRGASGSSNNEQFF
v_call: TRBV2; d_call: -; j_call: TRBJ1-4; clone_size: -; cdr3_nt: TGTGCCAGCAGTGAATGGGGGGGTTCTAATGAAAAACTGTTTTTT; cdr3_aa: CASSEWGGSNEKLFF
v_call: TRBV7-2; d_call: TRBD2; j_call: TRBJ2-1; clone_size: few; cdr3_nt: TGTGCCAGCAGCTTAATCCGGCTAGCGGGAGTTTCTTTGAATGAGCAGTTCTTC; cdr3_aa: CASSLIRLAGVSLNEQFF
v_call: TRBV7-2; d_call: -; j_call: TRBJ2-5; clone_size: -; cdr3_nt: TGTGCCAGCACCGCGCGACAGATACAAGAGACCCAGTACTTC; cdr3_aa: CASTARQIQETQYF
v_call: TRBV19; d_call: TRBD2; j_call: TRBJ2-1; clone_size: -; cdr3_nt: TGTGCCAGTAGTTTTGGACTAGCTGATGAGCAGTTCTTC; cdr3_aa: CASSFGLADEQFF
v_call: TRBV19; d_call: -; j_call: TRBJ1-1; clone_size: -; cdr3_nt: TGTGCCAGTAGTCTTCAGACAACCATGAACACTGAAGCTTTCTTT; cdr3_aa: CASSLQTTMNTEAFF
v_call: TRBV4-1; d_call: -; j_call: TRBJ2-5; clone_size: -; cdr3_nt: TGCGCCAGCAGCCAGGGAGACCTAGGACAGCGAGAGACCCAGTACTTC; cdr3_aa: CASSQGDLGQRETQYF
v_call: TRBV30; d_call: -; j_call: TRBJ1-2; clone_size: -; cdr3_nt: TGTGCCTTGGGGACTTATGGCTACACCTTC; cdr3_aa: CALGTYGYTF
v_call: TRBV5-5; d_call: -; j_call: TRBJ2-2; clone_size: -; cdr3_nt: TGTGCCAGCAGCCGATTTGACTCCACCGGGGAGCTGTTTTTT; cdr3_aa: CASSRFDSTGELFF
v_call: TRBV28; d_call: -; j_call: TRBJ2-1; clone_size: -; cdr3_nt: TGTGCCAGCAGTTTTCGTCCTGGAGACGAGCAGTTCTTC; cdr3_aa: CASSFRPGDEQFF
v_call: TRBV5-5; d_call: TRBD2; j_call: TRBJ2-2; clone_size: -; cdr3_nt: TGTGCCAGCAGCTTGGCCGTGACTAGCGGCACCGGGGAGCTGTTTTTT; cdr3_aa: CASSLAVTSGTGELFF
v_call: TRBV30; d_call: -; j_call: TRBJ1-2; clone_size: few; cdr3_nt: TGTGCCTGGAGTTTCCAGTACTATGGCTACACCTTC; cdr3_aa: CAWSFQYYGYTF
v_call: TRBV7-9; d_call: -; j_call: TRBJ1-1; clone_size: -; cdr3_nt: TGTGCCAGCAGCCCTTTGGTAGGGGTTACTGAAGCTTTCTTT; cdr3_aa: CASSPLVGVTEAFF
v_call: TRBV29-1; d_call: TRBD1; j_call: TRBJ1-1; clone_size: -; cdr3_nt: TGCAGCGTGGACAGGGGGCAAACTGAAGCTTTCTTT; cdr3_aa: CSVDRGQTEAFF
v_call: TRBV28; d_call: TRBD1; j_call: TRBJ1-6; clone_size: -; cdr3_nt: TGTGCCAGCAGCCCCCGGGAAACAGGGGGGCCACCCCTCCACTTT; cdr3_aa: CASSPRETGGPPLHF
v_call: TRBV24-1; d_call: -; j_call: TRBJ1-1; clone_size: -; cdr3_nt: TGTGCCACCAGTGTCCCGGCCCAGGGTGGCGCTGAAGCTTTCTTT; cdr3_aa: CATSVPAQGGAEAFF
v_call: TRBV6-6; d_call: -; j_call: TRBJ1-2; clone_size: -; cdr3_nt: TGTGCCAGCAGTTACTCGAAGCCCAGGGATAACTATGGCTACACCTTC; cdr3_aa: CASSYSKPRDNYGYTF
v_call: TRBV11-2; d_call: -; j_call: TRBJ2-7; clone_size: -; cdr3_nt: TGTGCCAGCAGCTCTTTGAGAGAGCAGTACTTC; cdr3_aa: CASSSLREQYF
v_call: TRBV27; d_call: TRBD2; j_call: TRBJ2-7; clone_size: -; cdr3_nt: TGTGCCAGCAGTGGGCTAGCGGTAAGCTCCTACGAGCAGTACTTC; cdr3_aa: CASSGLAVSSYEQYF
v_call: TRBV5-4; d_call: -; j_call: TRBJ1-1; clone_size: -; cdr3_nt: TGTGCCAGCAGCCCACCAACAGGGAAGAACACTGAAGCTTTCTTT; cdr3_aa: CASSPPTGKNTEAFF
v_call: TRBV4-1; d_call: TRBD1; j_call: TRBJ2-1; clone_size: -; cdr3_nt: TGCGCCAGCAGCCAAGATTTTCAGGGGGCAGTTCATGAGCAGTTCTTC; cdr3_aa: CASSQDFQGAVHEQFF
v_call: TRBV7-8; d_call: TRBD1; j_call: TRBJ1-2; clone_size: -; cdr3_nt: TGTGCCAGCAGCTTGCCCTTGACAGGGACAGTGGACTATGGCTACACCTTC; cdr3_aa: CASSLPLTGTVDYGYTF
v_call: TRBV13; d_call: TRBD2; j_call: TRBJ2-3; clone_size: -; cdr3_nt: TGTGCCAGCAGCCCGCCGGGACTAGCCCCAATGACGCAGTATTTT; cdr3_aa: CASSPPGLAPMTQYF
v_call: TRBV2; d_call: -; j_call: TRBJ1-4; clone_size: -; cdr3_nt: TGTGCCAGCAGGCCAGGGTCGGGTAATGAAAAACTGTTTTTT; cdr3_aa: CASRPGSGNEKLFF
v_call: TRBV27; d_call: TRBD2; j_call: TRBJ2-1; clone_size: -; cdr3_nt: TGTGCCAGCAGTTTAGTTAGCGGGAGGCCCAGCTCCTACAATGAGCAGTTCTTC; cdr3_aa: CASSLVSGRPSSYNEQFF
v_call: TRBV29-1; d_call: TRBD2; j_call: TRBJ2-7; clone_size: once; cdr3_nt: TGCAGCGTCGAGTCCGGGACTAGAGCCTACGAGCAGTACTTC; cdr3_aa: CSVESGTRAYEQYF
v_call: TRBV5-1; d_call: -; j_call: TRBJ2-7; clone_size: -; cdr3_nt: TGCGCCAGCAGCTTATCGGGAGCTGAAGAGCAGTACTTC; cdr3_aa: CASSLSGAEEQYF